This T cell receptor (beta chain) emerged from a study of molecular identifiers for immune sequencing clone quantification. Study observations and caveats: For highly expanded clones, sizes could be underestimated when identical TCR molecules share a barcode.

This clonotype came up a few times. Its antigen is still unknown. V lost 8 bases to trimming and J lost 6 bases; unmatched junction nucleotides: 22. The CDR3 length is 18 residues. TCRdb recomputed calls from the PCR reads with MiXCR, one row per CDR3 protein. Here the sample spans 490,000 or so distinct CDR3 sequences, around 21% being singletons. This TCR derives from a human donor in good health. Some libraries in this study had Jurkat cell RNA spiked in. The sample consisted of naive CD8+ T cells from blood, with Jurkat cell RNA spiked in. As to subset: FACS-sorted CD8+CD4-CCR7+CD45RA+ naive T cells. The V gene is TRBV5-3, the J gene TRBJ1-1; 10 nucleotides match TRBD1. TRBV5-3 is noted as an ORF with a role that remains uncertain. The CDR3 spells CASRSIPGTGVLFSEAFF. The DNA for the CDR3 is TGTGCCAGCAGATCAATCCCCGGGACAGGGGTTTTATTCTCTGAAGCTTTCTTT.